This T cell receptor (beta chain) originates from a study of shared clonotypes between healthy human individuals. Splitting the CD4+ cells yielded a CD45RA+ naive subset and a CD45RA-negative memory subset. Profiling relied on immunoSEQ multiplex PCR, and the TCRdb table lists in-frame clones only, not all of them. This sample has roughly 2,300,000 clones, with about 90% found just once. The TCR was taken from a man aged 18 to 29 in good health. Some clones in this sample may be carry-over from other donors' samples. The specimen was naive CD4+ T cells from PBMCs. This sample's subset: CD45RA+ positively selected.

CDR3 region: CASSLRTGSTYEQYF. CDR3 DNA sequence: TGTGCCAGCAGCTTAAGGACAGGGAGTACCTACGAGCAGTACTTC. This chain uses TRBV11-3 with TRBJ2-7, with 8 bases lining up with TRBD1. This CDR3 is 15 amino acids long. The germline V gene encodes CDR1 SGHNT and CDR2 YENEEA. V dropped 2 bases and J dropped 2; count of bases not matched to a gene: 5.